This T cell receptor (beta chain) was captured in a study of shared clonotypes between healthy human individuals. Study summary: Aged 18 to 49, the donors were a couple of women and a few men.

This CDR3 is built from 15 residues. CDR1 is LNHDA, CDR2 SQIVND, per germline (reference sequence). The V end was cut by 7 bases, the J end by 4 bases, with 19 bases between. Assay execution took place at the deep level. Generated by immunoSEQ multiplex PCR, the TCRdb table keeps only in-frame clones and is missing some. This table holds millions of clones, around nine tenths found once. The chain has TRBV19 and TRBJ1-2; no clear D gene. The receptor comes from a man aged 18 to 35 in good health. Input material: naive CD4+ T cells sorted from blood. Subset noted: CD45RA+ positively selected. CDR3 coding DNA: TGTGCCAGTAATACGTTTGAGGGTCGAAGCTATGGCTACACCTTC. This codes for CASNTFEGRSYGYTF.